The 30 T cell receptor beta chains reported below all come from one sample, sequenced in a study of blood T cell repertoires in COVID-19. Sequenced by immunoSEQ multiplex PCR; TCRdb stores in-frame clones only, minus some. Altogether 300,000 to 400,000 clones are present, about 86% being singletons, with the ten largest covering about 7.6%. Sequencing used peripheral blood. These receptors were taken from a woman aged 60-75 years with COVID-19, enrolled during active disease.

The rearrangement uses TRBV5-1 and TRBJ1-1; 8 bases align to TRBD1. The germline V gene encodes CDR1 SGHRS and CDR2 YFSETQ. This CDR3 is 14 amino acids long. V gave up 4 bases and J gave up 5 bases; unmatched junction bases: 7. The CDR3 is CASSNGQGETEAFF. The CDR3 DNA is TGCGCCAGCAGCAATGGACAGGGAGAGACTGAAGCTTTCTTT.

The CDR3 DNA follows: TGCGCCAGCAGTGACCCGTCCGGTCAGCCCCAGCATTTT. Amino acids: CASSDPSGQPQHF. This rearrangement joins TRBV10-2 to TRBJ1-5; D gene unclear. CDR1 WSHSY and CDR2 SAAADI come from the germline V gene. This CDR3 has 13 amino acids. V lost 3 bases and J 6 bases, leaving 9 bases between the germline ends.

The gene calls are TRBV5-1 and TRBJ1-1; no definite D call. The germline V gene encodes CDR1 SGHRS and CDR2 YFSETQ. CDR3 length: 17 residues. V was clipped by 0 bases and J by 0 bases, with 15 bases between them. The CDR3 spells CASSLDSPVLVNTEAFF. CDR3 DNA sequence: TGCGCCAGCAGCTTGGACAGTCCGGTTTTGGTGAACACTGAAGCTTTCTTT.

V and J are TRBV3-1 (or the pseudogene TRBV3-2) and TRBJ1-1; a weak D match, TRBD1 (6 bases). The V gene's germline CDR1 is LGHDT and CDR2 YNNKEL (reference sequence). CDR3 length: 17 amino acids. V shed 1 base and J shed 0 bases, with 15 bases lying between them. CDR3 DNA: TGTGCCAGCAGCCAAGTAGGGGGATTAATCATGAACACTGAAGCTTTCTTT. This encodes CASSQVGGLIMNTEAFF.

The chain uses TRBV5-1 and TRBJ1-6; D is unresolved. Germline V gene lookup returns CDR1 SGHRS and CDR2 YFSETQ. The CDR3 is 15 amino acids. V lost 0 bases and J 4 bases, leaving 8 bases between the germline ends. The CDR3 region is CASSLESGYNSPLHF. The CDR3 DNA reads as TGCGCCAGCAGCTTGGAGAGCGGTTATAATTCACCCCTCCACTTT.

The DNA of the CDR3 is TGTGCCAGCAGCGTAGAGGGGGGACTAGGTGGGACCCAGTACTTC. This codes for CASSVEGGLGGTQYF. The V and J genes are TRBV9 and TRBJ2-5; 8 positions match TRBD2. V gave up 0 bases and J gave up 7 bases; unmatched junction bases: 8. The CDR3 consists of 15 residues. The germline V gene has CDR1 SGDLS and CDR2 YYNGEE.

The chain joins TRBV5-1 to TRBJ1-1; D gene uncertain. V gave up 1 base and J gave up 5 bases, with 15 bases separating them. The CDR3 runs to 15 residues. Germline lookup yields CDR1 SGHRS and CDR2 YFSETQ. DNA for the CDR3: TGCGCCAGCAGCTTGCAATGGACCCCGGGGACTGAAGCTTTCTTT. It translates to CASSLQWTPGTEAFF.

This clone was found a few times. The V gene is TRBV24-1, the J gene TRBJ2-5, with D perhaps matching TRBD1 (7 bases). This CDR3 region has 14 residues. The germline CDR1 and CDR2 sequences are KGHDR and SFDVKD. Between the trimmed V and J ends, which lost 5 bases and 3 bases, there was a span of 12 bases. The DNA for the CDR3 is TGTGCCACCAGTGCGTCCAGGGGGGAAGAGACCCAGTACTTC. Residues: CATSASRGEETQYF.

The chain is built from TRBV11-3 and TRBJ2-7, with 8 bases that match TRBD2. Germline V CDR1 and CDR2: SGHNT, YENEEA. The CDR3 is 14 residues long. V shed 5 bases, J shed 2 bases, and the junction held 5 bases outside the gene matches. CDR3 in amino acids: CASSPGGAAYEQYF. In nucleotides, the CDR3 is TGTGCCAGCAGCCCGGGGGGGGCCGCCTACGAGCAGTACTTC.

In the case of this clone: Other DNA sequences within the sample encode an identical CDR3. The gene calls are TRBV3-1 (or the pseudogene TRBV3-2) and TRBJ1-1, with TRBD1 as a possible D gene (5 bases). The CDR3 extends over 15 amino acids. Per germline, CDR1 LGHDT and CDR2 YNNKEL (reference sequence). V was shortened by 1 base and J by 4 bases, with 13 bases between the two germline ends. The CDR3 reads CASSQGAGGGTEAFF. CDR3 bases: TGTGCCAGCAGCCAAGGGGCTGGGGGAGGCACTGAAGCTTTCTTT.

As to this clone: Other DNA sequences in this specimen translate into the identical CDR3. The chain couples TRBV9 to TRBJ2-1, with 9 bases aligning to TRBD2. The CDR3 covers 16 residues. Germline V gives CDR1 SGDLS, CDR2 YYNGEE. Trimming removed 0 bases from V and 3 bases from J; junction bases left unmatched: 4. The CDR3 reads CASSVAGSGGYNEQFF. The DNA for the CDR3 is TGTGCCAGCAGCGTAGCTGGTAGCGGGGGCTACAATGAGCAGTTCTTC.

V gene TRBV2 combines with J gene TRBJ1-2, with 7 bases lining up with TRBD1. The J segment lost 4 bases and the V segment lost 6 bases, leaving 8 bases of the junction unmatched. The CDR3 extends over 14 amino acids. Germline V gene lookup returns CDR1 SNHLY and CDR2 FYNNEI. The CDR3 reads CASRARDSSYGYTF. CDR3 nucleotides: TGTGCCAGCAGAGCGCGGGACAGTAGCTATGGCTACACCTTC.

This clone was observed a few times. The CDR3 bases are TGTGCCAGCAGTCAAGCGGGCCACCTTGCCTACGAGCAGTACTTC. It specifies CASSQAGHLAYEQYF. This rearrangement joins TRBV7-8 to TRBJ2-7, with D perhaps TRBD2 (6 bases). CDR1 is SGHVS and CDR2 is FQNEAQ in the germline V gene. V was trimmed by 6 bases and J by 2 bases, leaving 17 bases between them. This CDR3 comprises 15 residues. Variable domain in full (rest from reference TRBV7-8 and TRBJ2-7): GAGVSQSPRYKVAKRGQDVALRCDPISGHVSLFWYQQALGQGPEFLTYFQNEAQLDKSGLPSDRFFAERPEGSVSTLKIQRTQQEDSAVYLCASSQAGHLAYEQYFGPGTRLTVT.

The V gene is TRBV6-2 or TRBV6-3, the J gene TRBJ1-2; 7 bases align to TRBD1. Germline assignment: CDR1 MNHEY and CDR2 SVGEGT. V lost 6 bases, J lost 0 bases, and 4 bases stayed unmatched. The CDR3 is made up of 14 amino acids. Here the CDR3 reads CASSSGTANYGYTF. In nucleotides, the CDR3 is TGTGCCAGCAGCTCCGGGACAGCTAACTATGGCTACACCTTC.

This clone was seen only a few times. The chain links TRBV5-5 to TRBJ1-1, with D maybe TRBD1 (5 bases). Germline CDR1 is SGHKS and CDR2 is YYEKEE (reference sequence). V lost 2 bases to trimming and J lost 5 bases, with 19 bases between them. The CDR3 runs to 16 residues. The DNA of the CDR3 is TGTGCCAGCAGCTTACCCGTGGCAGGGCGAGAGACTGAAGCTTTCTTT. It codes for CASSLPVAGRETEAFF.

This clone was seen only once. This chain links TRBV29-1 with TRBJ2-2, with 9 bases that match TRBD1. Trimming took 7 bases from V and 3 from J; bases not matched to a gene: 15. CDR1 and CDR2 from the germline V gene are SQVTM and ANQGSEA. This CDR3 spans 17 amino acids. The CDR3 DNA follows: TGCAGCGCGACGAACCGGGGACAGGGCCTACACACCGGGGAGCTGTTTTTT. It specifies CSATNRGQGLHTGELFF.

This clone has just a few counts. The chain carries TRBV19 and TRBJ1-6, with unresolved D. Deletions cut 6 bases from V and 4 bases from J, with 13 bases between. The CDR3 runs 15 residues. CDR1 is LNHDA, CDR2 SQIVND, per germline (reference sequence). The CDR3 protein is CASSPTSVYNSPLHF. CDR3 nucleotides: TGTGCCAGTAGCCCTACGTCCGTTTATAATTCACCCCTCCACTTT.

The rearrangement uses TRBV2 and TRBJ2-6, with TRBD1 as a possible D gene (5 bases). The CDR3 is 18 residues long. The V end lost 6 bases, the J end lost 4 bases, and 22 bases lay between the germline ends. Germline assignment: CDR1 SNHLY and CDR2 FYNNEI. Here the CDR3 reads CASRGRSYGISGANVLTF. The CDR3 DNA reads TGTGCCAGCAGGGGGCGGAGTTATGGTATCTCCGGGGCCAACGTCCTGACTTTC.

The chain is built from TRBV2 and TRBJ2-3, with 12 nucleotides matching TRBD2. V shed 4 bases, J shed 6 bases, and the junction held 5 bases outside the gene matches. CDR1 is SNHLY, CDR2 FYNNEI, per germline. The CDR3 consists of 15 residues. The CDR3 sequence: CASSAQGLAGDTQYF. Here the CDR3 DNA reads TGTGCCAGCAGTGCTCAGGGACTAGCGGGTGATACGCAGTATTTT.

This chain joins TRBV4-1 and TRBJ2-2, with 7 bases identical to TRBD1. V gave up 4 bases and J gave up 2 bases; unmatched junction bases: 4. Germline-derived CDR1 and CDR2 are MGHRA and YSYEKL. This CDR3 spans 15 amino acids. The CDR3 nucleotides are TGCGCCAGCAGCCGGGACAGCCTAAACACCGGGGAGCTGTTTTTT. Protein sequence: CASSRDSLNTGELFF.

V and J are TRBV18 and TRBJ2-7, with a tentative D call TRBD2 (5 bases). This CDR3 is 17 amino acids long. Between the trimmed V and J ends, which lost 2 bases and 6 bases, there was a span of 23 bases. Germline V CDR1 and CDR2: KGHSH, LQKENI. The CDR3 DNA is TGTGCCAGCTCACCAATGGGCGGGTCGAATCTGGGTGGCGAGCAGTACTTC. This gives the protein CASSPMGGSNLGGEQYF.

This chain connects TRBV11-2 to TRBJ2-1, with 8 nucleotides matching TRBD1. Germline V CDR1 and CDR2: SGHAT, FQNNGV. The J segment lost 3 bases and the V segment lost 3 bases, leaving 7 bases of the junction unmatched. The CDR3 totals 16 residues. The CDR3, as DNA: TGTGCCAGCAGCTTGGAAGACAGGGGCCACTACAATGAGCAGTTCTTC. Protein sequence: CASSLEDRGHYNEQFF.

CDR3 in amino acids: CASSLSTGVGSYEQYF. The CDR3 DNA follows: TGCGCCAGCAGCTTATCTACAGGGGTTGGCTCCTACGAGCAGTACTTC. The gene calls are TRBV5-1 and TRBJ2-7; 7 positions agree with TRBD1. The CDR3 has 16 amino acids. V gave up 2 bases and J gave up 0 bases; unmatched junction bases: 8. The germline CDR1 and CDR2 sequences are SGHRS and YFSETQ.

V and J are TRBV5-1 and TRBJ1-2, with 7 bases aligning to TRBD1. J was trimmed by 7 bases and V by 3 bases; bases with no gene match: 18. CDR3 length: 17 amino acids. Germline CDR1 SGHRS, CDR2 YFSETQ. The CDR3 reads CASSSQPQLQGKGGYTF. CDR3 nucleotides: TGCGCCAGCAGCTCTCAACCCCAACTACAGGGGAAGGGTGGCTACACCTTC.

The rearrangement links TRBV5-4 to TRBJ2-5, with unresolved D. CDR3 size: 14 residues. Between the trimmed V and J ends, which lost 3 bases and 2 bases, there was a span of 11 bases. Germline-derived CDR1 and CDR2 are SGHNT and YYREEE (reference sequence). CDR3 in amino acids: CASSYLPQQETQYF. CDR3 in DNA: TGTGCCAGCAGCTATCTCCCCCAGCAAGAGACCCAGTACTTC.

The gene calls are TRBV12-5 and TRBJ1-2; D not resolved. This CDR3 has 19 residues. Trimming removed 6 bases from V and 0 bases from J, with 26 bases in between. The V gene's germline CDR1 is LGHNT and CDR2 FRNRAP. CDR3 coding DNA: TGTGCTAGTGGCCGAACCCACCTCCTCGGGGAGAATGCTAACTATGGCTACACCTTC. This encodes CASGRTHLLGENANYGYTF.

This sequence joins TRBV11-2 and TRBJ2-5; 9 nucleotides agree with TRBD1. V shed 5 bases and J 1 base; nucleotides not matched to a gene: 8. In germline, CDR1 is SGHAT, CDR2 FQNNGV. The CDR3 has 16 amino acids. Written as DNA, the CDR3 is TGTGCCAGCAGCCCGCAACAGGGGGCTGGCCAAGAGACCCAGTACTTC. This translates into CASSPQQGAGQETQYF. Full variable domain (outside the CDR3, taken from reference TRBV11-2 and TRBJ2-5): EAGVAQSPRYKIIEKRQSVAFWCNPISGHATLYWYQQILGQGPKLLIQFQNNGVVDDSQLPKDRFSAERLKGVDSTLKIQPAKLEDSAVYLCASSPQQGAGQETQYFGPGTRLLVL.

A note on this clone: Since a much larger clone is just one base distant, this may be a read error. The V call is TRBV7-6, the J call TRBJ2-7; TRBD1 agrees at 11 bases. Losses at the gene ends were 5 bases for V and 2 bases for J; bases not matched to a gene: 2. The CDR3 loop spans 14 amino acids. CDR1 is SGHVS and CDR2 is FNYEAQ in the germline V gene. The CDR3 here is CASSPGQGAYEQYF. CDR3 in DNA: TGTGCCAGCAGCCCGGGACAGGGGGCCTACGAGCAGTACTTC.

The chain uses TRBV30 and TRBJ2-7, with D perhaps TRBD1 (5 bases). Germline V gives CDR1 GTSNPN, CDR2 SVGIG (reference sequence). This CDR3 has 14 amino acids. Trimming took off 3 bases at V and 5 bases at J, with 17 bases between the two ends. The CDR3 DNA follows: TGTGCCTGGAGCCGAAGGCTAGGGGCCGACGAGCAGTACTTC. Amino acid sequence: CAWSRRLGADEQYF. The complete variable domain, with remaining parts taken from reference TRBV30 and TRBJ2-7, reads SQTIHQWPATLVQPVGSPLSLECTVEGTSNPNLYWYRQAAGRGLQLLFYSVGIGQISSEVPQNLSASRPQDRQFILSSKKLLLSDSGFYLCAWSRRLGADEQYFGPGTRLTVT.

V gene TRBV9 combines with J gene TRBJ2-7; D is unresolved. V lost 0 bases and J lost 0, with 7 bases in between. This CDR3 spans 14 amino acids. Germline assignment: CDR1 SGDLS and CDR2 YYNGEE. The CDR3 nucleotides are TGTGCCAGCAGCGTAGGTTCAGGCTCCTACGAGCAGTACTTC. Translating gives CASSVGSGSYEQYF.